These T cell receptor beta chains were read from a single sample in a study of blood T cell repertoires in COVID-19. Repertoires were generated with immunoSEQ multiplex PCR, while TCRdb's copy carries only in-frame clones and drops some. The sample comprises 94,000 or so clones, 70% to 90% of which are singletons, and about 8% rests with the top ten. Sequencing input: peripheral blood. All receptors derive from a woman in her sixties or seventies with acute or convalescent COVID-19. The CDR3 runs from the conserved cysteine through the conserved F or W. Each record gives: D gene, V gene, clone size, J gene, CDR3 protein, CDR3 DNA. D genes are given only for firm matches. Only part of the rows carry a size: once, few, many, or a class if the clone is expanded.

-	TRBV10-3	-	TRBJ1-1	CAIGQGTEAFF	TGTGCCATAGGACAAGGCACTGAAGCTTTCTTT
TRBD1	TRBV7-9	-	TRBJ2-7	CASSFGQASYEQYF	TGTGCCAGCAGCTTCGGACAGGCTTCCTACGAGCAGTACTTC
-	TRBV3-1/TRBV3-2	-	TRBJ1-1	CASSQDGGAWTEAFF	TGTGCCAGCAGCCAAGATGGGGGCGCTTGGACTGAAGCTTTCTTT
TRBD1	TRBV28	-	TRBJ2-7	CASTLPNRGHYEQYF	TGTGCCAGCACGTTACCTAACAGGGGGCACTACGAGCAGTACTTC
-	TRBV21-1	-	TRBJ1-4	CASSKNVQGFLFF	TGTGCCAGCAGCAAAAATGTACAGGGCTTCCTGTTTTTT
TRBD1	TRBV11-3	-	TRBJ2-2	CASSLRTGVIGELFF	TGTGCCAGCAGCCTTCGGACAGGGGTTATCGGGGAGCTGTTTTTT
TRBD1	TRBV27	-	TRBJ1-2	CASSFSSSSDRVYGYTF	TGTGCCAGCAGTTTCTCAAGTTCCTCGGACAGGGTTTATGGCTACACCTTC
-	TRBV6-5	-	TRBJ1-1	CASRTTPGGEAFF	TGTGCCAGCAGAACAACGCCTGGTGGGGAGGCTTTCTTT
-	TRBV27	-	TRBJ1-5	CASSTGGAGNQPQHF	TGTGCCAGCAGCACGGGGGGGGCGGGCAATCAGCCCCAGCATTTT
-	TRBV4-2	-	TRBJ2-3	CASSQDSRGTDTQYF	TGTGCCAGCAGCCAAGATTCCCGTGGCACAGATACGCAGTATTTT
-	TRBV29-1	-	TRBJ1-1	CSAYRDENTEAFF	TGCAGCGCATACAGGGACGAGAACACTGAAGCTTTCTTT
-	TRBV6-2/TRBV6-3	-	TRBJ1-2	CASSPKGGQPRGGYTF	TGTGCCAGCAGCCCTAAAGGAGGACAGCCACGAGGTGGCTACACCTTC
TRBD2	TRBV3-1/TRBV3-2	-	TRBJ2-7	CASSQVAGGLQGQYF	TGTGCCAGCAGCCAAGTAGCGGGAGGCCTACAGGGGCAGTACTTC
-	TRBV12-1	-	TRBJ2-7	CASSTYQLNVCNEQYF	TGTGCCAGCAGCACTTACCAACTGAACGTATGCAACGAGCAGTACTTC
-	TRBV19	-	TRBJ2-2	CASSAPRAGSETGELFF	TGTGCCAGTAGTGCACCAAGGGCGGGGTCAGAAACCGGGGAGCTGTTTTTT
TRBD1	TRBV29-1	-	TRBJ2-2	CSGRTGQNTGELFF	TGCAGCGGAAGGACAGGGCAGAACACCGGGGAGCTGTTTTTT
-	TRBV27	-	TRBJ2-7	CASSLSVGVAYEQYF	TGTGCCAGCAGTTTATCGGTGGGAGTAGCCTACGAGCAGTACTTC
-	TRBV28	-	TRBJ1-3	CASSSPHQGLGNTIYF	TGTGCCAGCAGTTCACCCCATCAGGGGCTTGGAAACACCATATATTTT
-	TRBV7-2	-	TRBJ2-3	CASSLEGRPLLDTQYF	TGTGCCAGCAGCTTAGAAGGCAGGCCCTTATTAGATACGCAGTATTTT
-	TRBV27	-	TRBJ2-5	CASRHPDHRVPGKETQYF	TGTGCCAGCAGACACCCCGACCACAGGGTCCCGGGAAAAGAGACCCAGTACTTC
-	TRBV12-3/TRBV12-4	-	TRBJ1-1	CASSSPNTEAFF	TGTGCCAGCAGTTCTCCCAACACTGAAGCTTTCTTT
-	TRBV7-8	-	TRBJ2-1	CASSSDSSSYNEQFF	TGTGCCAGCAGCTCCGACTCGAGCTCCTACAATGAGCAGTTCTTC
-	TRBV24-1	-	TRBJ2-1	CATSDHSGPGREQFF	TGTGCCACCAGTGACCATAGCGGACCCGGCAGAGAGCAGTTCTTC
-	TRBV10-1	-	TRBJ2-3	CASSGPGLADTQYF	TGCGCCAGCAGTGGACCGGGACTCGCAGATACGCAGTATTTT
-	TRBV27	-	TRBJ1-2	CASSYGHNYGYTF	TGTGCCAGCAGTTACGGACACAACTATGGCTACACCTTC
TRBD1	TRBV19	-	TRBJ1-4	CATSKQGTREKLFF	TGTGCCACCTCTAAACAGGGGACTAGGGAAAAACTGTTTTTT
-	TRBV3-1/TRBV3-2	-	TRBJ2-2	CASSQDWPDGWEVTGELFF	TGTGCCAGCAGCCAAGATTGGCCCGATGGGTGGGAGGTCACCGGGGAGCTGTTTTTT
-	TRBV3-1/TRBV3-2	-	TRBJ2-6	CASSPTMGVSGANVLTF	TGTGCCAGCAGCCCCACCATGGGAGTCTCTGGGGCCAACGTCCTGACTTTC
TRBD2	TRBV7-7	-	TRBJ2-2	CASSYGLAGSTGELFF	TGTGCTAGCAGCTATGGACTAGCGGGGTCCACCGGGGAGCTGTTTTTT
-	TRBV5-1	-	TRBJ1-3	CASSRSGLISGNTIYF	TGCGCCAGCAGCCGGTCCGGACTCATCTCTGGAAACACCATATATTTT
TRBD2	TRBV27	few	TRBJ2-2	CASSLWTSGRDRELFF	TGTGCCAGCAGTTTATGGACTAGCGGGAGGGACCGGGAGCTGTTTTTT
TRBD1	TRBV14	-	TRBJ1-1	CASSQGTGAGREAFF	TGTGCCAGCAGCCAGGGGACAGGGGCGGGTAGAGAAGCTTTCTTT
-	TRBV4-2	few	TRBJ2-3	CASSPTGLTGNTQYF	TGTGCCAGCAGCCCGACGGGACTCACGGGGAATACGCAGTATTTT
TRBD2	TRBV27	-	TRBJ2-7	CASSRLADGYEQYF	TGTGCCAGCAGCCGACTAGCGGATGGATACGAGCAGTACTTC
-	TRBV7-6	-	TRBJ1-1	CASSLVVGGERTEAFF	TGTGCCAGCAGCTTAGTGGTAGGCGGGGAGAGAACTGAAGCTTTCTTT
TRBD2	TRBV24-1	-	TRBJ2-1	CATSRTSSGGWNEQFF	TGTGCCACCAGTCGAACTTCTAGCGGGGGGTGGAATGAGCAGTTCTTC
TRBD2	TRBV6-4	-	TRBJ2-4	CASSDSRTSGTIAKNIQYF	TGTGCCAGCAGTGACTCCCGGACTAGCGGGACAATAGCCAAAAACATTCAGTACTTC
-	TRBV10-3	-	TRBJ2-1	CATEGDHNEQFF	TGTGCCACCGAGGGGGACCACAATGAGCAGTTCTTC
-	TRBV12-3/TRBV12-4	-	TRBJ2-5	CASRAVRETQYF	TGTGCCAGCAGGGCCGTTCGCGAGACCCAGTACTTC
-	TRBV11-2	-	TRBJ2-5	CASSLGRDQETQYF	TGTGCCAGCAGCTTAGGCCGGGACCAAGAGACCCAGTACTTC